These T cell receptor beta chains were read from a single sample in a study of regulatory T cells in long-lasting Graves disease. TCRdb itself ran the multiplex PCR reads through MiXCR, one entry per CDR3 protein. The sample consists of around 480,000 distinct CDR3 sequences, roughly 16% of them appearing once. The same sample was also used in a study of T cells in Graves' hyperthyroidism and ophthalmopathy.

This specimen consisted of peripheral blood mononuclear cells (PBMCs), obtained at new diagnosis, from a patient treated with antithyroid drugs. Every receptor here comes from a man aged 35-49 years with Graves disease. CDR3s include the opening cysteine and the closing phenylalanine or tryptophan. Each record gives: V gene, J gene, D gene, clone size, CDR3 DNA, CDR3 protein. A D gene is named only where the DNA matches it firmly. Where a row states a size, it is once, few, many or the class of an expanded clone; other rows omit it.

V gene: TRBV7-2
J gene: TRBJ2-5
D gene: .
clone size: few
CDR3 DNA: TGTGCCAGCAGCTTAGAGACGATAGAGACCCAGTACTTC
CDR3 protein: CASSLETIETQYF

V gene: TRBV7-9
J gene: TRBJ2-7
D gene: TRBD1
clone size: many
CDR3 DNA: TGTGCCAGCAGCAGGACAGGGGATCGCTACGAGCAGTACTTC
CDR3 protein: CASSRTGDRYEQYF

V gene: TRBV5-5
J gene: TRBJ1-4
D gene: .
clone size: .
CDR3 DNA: TGTGCCAGCAGCTTGAAGACAGGCAGTGAAAAACTGTTTTTT
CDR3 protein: CASSLKTGSEKLFF

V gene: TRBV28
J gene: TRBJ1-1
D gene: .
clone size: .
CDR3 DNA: TGTGCCAGCAGTTTACCGGGGAACACTGAAGCTCTCTTT
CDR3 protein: CASSLPGNTEALF

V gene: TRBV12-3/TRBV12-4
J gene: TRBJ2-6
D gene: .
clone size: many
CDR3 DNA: TGTGCCAGCAGTCCCATCGTTGGGGCCAACGTCCTGACTTTC
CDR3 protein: CASSPIVGANVLTF

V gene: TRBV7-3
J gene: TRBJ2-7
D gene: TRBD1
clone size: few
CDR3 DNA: TGTGCCAGCAGTTCTCCAGGGGGCGAGCAGTACTTC
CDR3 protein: CASSSPGGEQYF

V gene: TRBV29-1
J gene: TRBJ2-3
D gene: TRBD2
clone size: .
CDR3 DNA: TGCAGCGGGAGCGGGGGAAGCACAGATACGCAGTATTTT
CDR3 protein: CSGSGGSTDTQYF

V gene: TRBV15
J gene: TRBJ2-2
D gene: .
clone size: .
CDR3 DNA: TGTGCCACCAGCAGAGATTTGGGGGGGGAGCTGTTTTTT
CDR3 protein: CATSRDLGGELFF

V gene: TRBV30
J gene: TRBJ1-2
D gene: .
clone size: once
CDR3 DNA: TGTGCCTGGAGTGGGGTGGTGTTTAATGGCTACACCTTC
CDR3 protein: CAWSGVVFNGYTF

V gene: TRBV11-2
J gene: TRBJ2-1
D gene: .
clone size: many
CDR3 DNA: TGTGCCAGCAGCTTAGATAGCAATGAGCAGTTCTTC
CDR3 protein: CASSLDSNEQFF

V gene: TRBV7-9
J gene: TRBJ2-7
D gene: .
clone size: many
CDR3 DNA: TGTGCCAGCAGCTTAGGGGCGGTAGGAGACGAGCAGTACTTC
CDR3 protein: CASSLGAVGDEQYF